These 16 T cell receptor beta chains originate from one sample sequenced in a study of blood T cell repertoires in COVID-19. Measured with immunoSEQ multiplex PCR; TCRdb has only the in-frame clones, and not every one. The sample has fewer than 200,000 clones; less than 90% are singletons. Sequencing was done on a sample of PBMCs or T cells enriched from blood (not recorded which). Receptors were obtained from a woman in her 50s who had recovered from COVID-19.

About this clone itself: The junction departs from the called germline gene at one end, perhaps through a read error. The chain carries TRBV7-7 and TRBJ2-2; D ambiguous. CDR3 length: 12 amino acids. CDR1 and CDR2 (germline): SSHAT, FNYEAQ (reference sequence). The CDR3: CASSHGSGELFF. CDR3 nucleotide sequence: TGTGCTAGCAGCCACGGGTCCGGGGAGCTGTTTTTT.

V is TRBV9 and J is TRBJ2-3; 7 nucleotides line up with TRBD1. Germline V gene lookup returns CDR1 SGDLS and CDR2 YYNGEE. The CDR3 runs 15 residues. Losses at the gene ends were 2 bases for V and 2 bases for J; bases not matched to a gene: 5. The chain's CDR3 is CASSVNQGVTDTQYF. The CDR3 region has the DNA TGTGCCAGCAGCGTTAACCAGGGGGTCACAGATACGCAGTATTTT.

The chain couples TRBV19 to TRBJ1-2; TRBD1 aligns across 8 bases. CDR1 and CDR2 (germline): LNHDA, SQIVND (reference sequence). Trimming removed 5 bases from V and 0 bases from J; junction bases left unmatched: 2. The CDR3 spans 14 residues. CDR3 DNA sequence: TGTGCCAGTAGTCGCAGGGGGCCTAACTATGGCTACACCTTC. It is translated as CASSRRGPNYGYTF.

The chain combines TRBV10-1 with TRBJ1-6; D is perhaps TRBD1 (6 bases). This CDR3 region has 19 residues. Germline V gene lookup returns CDR1 WNHNN and CDR2 SYGVQD (reference sequence). V was trimmed by 6 bases and J by 0 bases, leaving 21 bases between them. The CDR3 nucleotides are TGCGCCAGCAGCAGGGGAGGGGGGCCCCAAAGCTCCTATAATTCACCCCTCCACTTT. Translated: CASSRGGGPQSSYNSPLHF.

A note on this clone: Within the sample, other DNA sequences also encode this same CDR3. This chain joins TRBV7-2 and TRBJ2-3; D unclear. CDR1 and CDR2 from the germline V gene are SGHTA and FQGNSA. Trimming removed 5 bases from V and 2 bases from J, with 5 bases in between. The CDR3 runs 12 residues. The CDR3 DNA reads as TGTGCCAGCAGCCTTTACACAGATACGCAGTATTTT. This sequence encodes CASSLYTDTQYF.

The chain carries TRBV15 and TRBJ1-5; TRBD1 might be the D (6 bases). Germline V gene sequence: CDR1 LNHNV, CDR2 YYDKDF (reference sequence). V lost 1 base, J lost 2 bases, and 21 bases lay in between. This CDR3 comprises 19 residues. The DNA for the CDR3 is TGTGCCACCAGCAGAGGACCCGGAAAGGGGGGGGATCGCAATCAGCCCCAGCATTTT. Encoded protein: CATSRGPGKGGDRNQPQHF.

CDR3 residues: CAWIPTSVSTGELFF. CDR3 nucleotide sequence: TGTGCCTGGATCCCTACTAGCGTGAGCACCGGGGAGCTGTTTTTT. The V gene is TRBV30, the J gene TRBJ2-2; 7 nucleotides line up with TRBD2. The CDR3 is 15 residues long. Trimming took 4 bases from V and 4 from J; bases not matched to a gene: 9. CDR1 and CDR2 (germline): GTSNPN, SVGIG (reference sequence).

This CDR3 reads CAISGTGGGNQPQHF. DNA for the CDR3: TGTGCCATCAGTGGGACAGGGGGCGGCAATCAGCCCCAGCATTTT. The V and J genes are TRBV10-3 and TRBJ1-5, with TRBD1 identical over 11 bases. Germline V gives CDR1 ENHRY, CDR2 SYGVKD. Trimming at V came to 4 bases and at J to 2 bases, leaving 1 base not matched to a gene. This CDR3 region has 15 residues.

V usage is TRBV7-9 and J usage is TRBJ2-5; D ambiguous. The CDR3 covers 16 residues. The ends were cut back, 4 bases at V and 5 bases at J, with 20 bases in the middle. Germline CDR1 SEHNR, CDR2 FQNEAQ (reference sequence). The chain's CDR3 is CASSSANRILRETQYF. CDR3 DNA: TGTGCCAGCAGCTCCGCCAACAGAATCCTCCGTGAGACCCAGTACTTC.

The J gene is TRBJ1-2, the V gene TRBV28; TRBD1 aligns across 7 bases. The CDR3 has 15 residues. V gave up 6 bases and J gave up 4 bases; unmatched junction bases: 11. Germline CDR1 is MDHEN and CDR2 is SYDVKM. The CDR3 spells CASRAGGIGGYGYTF. CDR3 coding DNA: TGTGCCAGCAGGGCAGGGGGAATAGGAGGCTATGGCTACACCTTC.

V is TRBV11-2 and J is TRBJ1-1; 7 bases agree with TRBD1. This CDR3 is built from 15 residues. V lost 2 bases to trimming and J lost 3 bases; unmatched junction nucleotides: 6. Germline CDR1 and CDR2: SGHAT and FQNNGV. CDR3 nucleotides: TGTGCCAGCAGCTTATCTGAGGGGGCCCACACTGAAGCTTTCTTT. Translated, it gives CASSLSEGAHTEAFF.

CDR3 amino acids: CASSQDFGQINTEAFF. In nucleotides, the CDR3 is TGTGCCAGCAGCCAAGATTTCGGTCAAATAAACACTGAAGCTTTCTTT. J is TRBJ1-1 and V is TRBV14; D is uncertain. Trimming took off 0 bases at V and 2 bases at J, with 13 bases between the two ends. This CDR3 has 16 amino acids. Germline V gene sequence: CDR1 SGHDN, CDR2 FVKESK.

The genes are TRBV6-2 or TRBV6-3 and TRBJ2-7; a weak D match, TRBD1 (6 bases). Per germline, CDR1 MNHEY and CDR2 SVGEGT. Trimming took 2 bases from V and 6 from J, leaving 14 bases between them. The CDR3 is 14 amino acids. As DNA, the CDR3 is TGTGCCAGCAGTTACGGGATGGGGGCGCGCGAGCAGTACGTC. Its translation: CASSYGMGAREQYV.

This clone was recorded only once. The V and J genes are TRBV24-1 and TRBJ2-7, with D possibly TRBD2 on 5 matching bases. The CDR3 length is 14 residues. V lost 5 bases, J lost 3 bases, and 13 bases lay in between. Germline V CDR1 and CDR2: KGHDR, SFDVKD. CDR3 coding DNA: TGTGCCACCAGTGGTATCCGGGGAAGCTACGAGCAGTACGTC. Residues: CATSGIRGSYEQYV.

This chain uses TRBV28 with TRBJ2-3; 8 nucleotides align to TRBD1. The CDR3 sequence is 15 residues long. V gave up 6 bases and J gave up 0 bases; unmatched junction bases: 5. Germline CDR1 is MDHEN and CDR2 is SYDVKM. The CDR3 DNA is TGTGCCAGCAGGCCCGACAGGGGTAGCACAGATACGCAGTATTTT. This gives the protein CASRPDRGSTDTQYF.

This clone was seen a single time. V gene TRBV5-4 combines with J gene TRBJ2-5, with TRBD1 identical over 7 bases. The CDR3 is 13 residues long. The germline CDR1 and CDR2 sequences are SGHNT and YYREEE (reference sequence). Trimming at V came to 9 bases and at J to 0 bases, leaving 5 bases not matched to a gene. CDR3 nucleotides: TGTGCCACCGCCGGGACAGACCAAGAGACCCAGTACTTC. Translated: CATAGTDQETQYF.